The next 28 T cell receptor beta chains were all read from a single sample in a study of T cell responses to AZD1222 COVID-19 vaccine. Data came from immunoSEQ multiplex PCR; TCRdb stores just in-frame clones and leaves some out. The sample has more than 85,000 clones, about 94% seen once; the top ten hold 2.9%. Sequenced here: peripheral blood, sampled 28 days after the second AZD1222 dose. These receptors all stem from an adult who received the AZD1222 COVID-19 vaccine.

V gene TRBV18 combines with J gene TRBJ1-2; 9 bases are a match to TRBD1. There are 13 residues in the CDR3. The germline gives CDR1 KGHSH, CDR2 LQKENI. V lost 1 base, J lost 6 bases, and 0 bases stayed unmatched. The CDR3 DNA reads TGTGCCAGCTCACCACGGGACAGGGATGGCTACACCTTC. This codes for CASSPRDRDGYTF.

This clone has a single count. The V gene is TRBV19, the J gene TRBJ2-2, with 7 bases that match TRBD1. The CDR3 loop spans 19 amino acids. Per germline, CDR1 LNHDA and CDR2 SQIVND (reference sequence). V lost 7 bases, J lost 0 bases, and 17 bases stayed unmatched. Here the CDR3 reads CASTRSGTVMFSNTGELFF. The DNA for the CDR3 is TGTGCCAGTACCAGGTCCGGGACAGTAATGTTTTCGAACACCGGGGAGCTGTTTTTT.

The chain couples TRBV6-1 to TRBJ1-2; D gene unclear. CDR1 is MNHNS and CDR2 is SASEGT in the germline V gene. The CDR3 has 13 residues. Deletions cut 2 bases from V and 2 bases from J, with 6 bases between. CDR3: CASSEKENYGYTF. For the CDR3, the DNA is TGTGCCAGCAGTGAAAAGGAGAACTATGGCTACACCTTC.

The rearrangement links TRBV28 to TRBJ1-2; 9 bases match TRBD1. J gave up 4 bases and V 5 bases, and 8 bases lay outside the gene matches. CDR1 is MDHEN and CDR2 is SYDVKM in the germline V gene. The CDR3 is 15 amino acids. In nucleotides, the CDR3 is TGTGCCAGCAGTATCACCGGGACAGGGCTCTATGGCTACACCTTC. Amino acids: CASSITGTGLYGYTF.

The chain combines TRBV6-5 with TRBJ1-2, with D hard to call. Germline V gene data show CDR1 as MNHEY and CDR2 as SVGAGI. Trimming left V 5 bases short and J 1 base short, with 2 bases between. This CDR3 comprises 11 residues. The CDR3 DNA is TGTGCCAGCAGTCATAACTATGGCTACACCTTC. Protein product: CASSHNYGYTF.

This clone was observed once. The genes are TRBV10-2 and TRBJ1-1; 7 positions match TRBD1. In germline, CDR1 is WSHSY, CDR2 SAAADI. This CDR3 has 14 amino acids. V shed 7 bases, J shed 2 bases, and the junction held 7 bases outside the gene matches. The DNA of the CDR3 is TGCGCCAGCAAATCCGGGACAGTTAACACTGAAGCTTTCTTT. Its translation: CASKSGTVNTEAFF.

The rearrangement links TRBV5-1 to TRBJ2-7, with D perhaps TRBD1 or TRBD2 (5 bases each). The CDR3 runs to 14 residues. Germline assignment: CDR1 SGHRS and CDR2 YFSETQ. V was cut by 4 bases and J by 5 bases, with 16 bases left in between. In nucleotides, the CDR3 is TGCGCCAGCAGCATGCCGGGACGGGGAAACGAGCAGTACTTC. Protein sequence: CASSMPGRGNEQYF.

The genes are TRBV29-1 and TRBJ1-1; D is possibly TRBD1 (5 bases). Germline assignment: CDR1 SQVTM and CDR2 ANQGSEA. The CDR3 contains 16 residues. Trimming removed 4 bases at V and 0 bases at J, with 18 bases between. DNA for the CDR3: TGCAGCGTTGTTGGTCGGGGCCGATGGGTGAACACTGAAGCTTTCTTT. This encodes CSVVGRGRWVNTEAFF.

The J gene is TRBJ2-6, the V gene TRBV5-4; 9 positions match TRBD2. Germline CDR1 and CDR2: SGHNT and YYREEE (reference sequence). This CDR3 spans 17 amino acids. V lost 0 bases, J lost 0 bases, and 1 base stayed unmatched. The CDR3 protein is CASSLERGASGANVLTF. The CDR3 DNA is TGTGCCAGCAGCTTGGAGCGGGGGGCCTCTGGGGCCAACGTCCTGACTTTC.

CDR3 DNA sequence: TGTGCCAGCACGGCGGGAACAGGGTCGGGTGAAAAACTGTTTTTT. Translated, it gives CASTAGTGSGEKLFF. V gene TRBV7-7 combines with J gene TRBJ1-4; TRBD1 is a possible D gene (6 bases). The CDR3 runs 15 residues. Trimming took off 7 bases at V and 7 bases at J, with 19 bases between the two ends. CDR1 and CDR2 (germline): SSHAT, FNYEAQ (reference sequence).

V usage is TRBV29-1 and J usage is TRBJ1-2; possible D gene TRBD1, 5 bases. The CDR3 runs to 12 residues. In germline, CDR1 is SQVTM, CDR2 ANQGSEA. With 3 bases removed from V and 4 bases from J, the gap between germline ends came to 9 bases. The CDR3 here is CSVDQGGYGYTF. The CDR3 coding sequence is TGCAGCGTTGACCAGGGAGGCTATGGCTACACCTTC. The full variable domain, completed using reference TRBV29-1 and TRBJ1-2, is SAVISQKPSRDICQRGTSLTIQCQVDSQVTMMFWYRQQPGQSLTLIATANQGSEATYESGFVIDKFPISRPNLTFSTLTVSNMSPEDSSIYLCSVDQGGYGYTFGSGTRLTVV.

J is TRBJ2-3 and V is TRBV14; possibly TRBD1 for D (6 bases). With 3 bases removed from V and 4 bases from J, the gap between germline ends came to 26 bases. Germline values: CDR1 SGHDN, CDR2 FVKESK. CDR3 length equals 19 residues. CDR3: CASSHPTHRDGRVADTQYF. The CDR3 nucleotides are TGTGCCAGCAGCCACCCTACCCACAGGGACGGGCGGGTCGCAGATACGCAGTATTTT.

The chain links TRBV14 to TRBJ1-2; D might be TRBD1 (5 bases). V gave up 5 bases and J gave up 2 bases, with 15 bases separating them. The length of the CDR3 is 15 residues. CDR1 is SGHDN and CDR2 is FVKESK in the germline V gene. CDR3 nucleotide sequence: TGTGCCAGCAGCTACGACAGTCCCTACAACTATGGCTACACCTTC. Amino acids: CASSYDSPYNYGYTF.

The chain is built from TRBV5-4 and TRBJ2-7; 9 nucleotides align to TRBD1. Germline V CDR1 and CDR2: SGHNT, YYREEE (reference sequence). V dropped 1 base and J dropped 0; count of bases not matched to a gene: 5. The CDR3 spans 16 residues. CDR3 in amino acids: CASSLPGTGNSYEQYF. The CDR3 DNA reads as TGTGCCAGCAGCTTGCCCGGGACAGGGAACTCCTACGAGCAGTACTTC.

CDR3 bases: TGTGCCAGCAGCCCGACGGTAGCGGGAGGGGGGGCCGGGGAGCTGTTTTTT. Translated: CASSPTVAGGGAGELFF. The rearrangement links TRBV5-4 to TRBJ2-2; 11 bases are shared with TRBD2. V lost 4 bases to trimming and J lost 6 bases; unmatched junction nucleotides: 11. The CDR3 sequence is 17 residues long. The germline V gene has CDR1 SGHNT and CDR2 YYREEE (reference sequence).

The table lists this clone with a count of one. V and J are TRBV29-1 and TRBJ1-1; D gene uncertain. The V gene's germline CDR1 is SQVTM and CDR2 ANQGSEA. Deletions cut 3 bases from V and 4 bases from J, with 6 bases between. The CDR3 has 11 amino acids. CDR3 sequence: CSVEGGTEAFF. The CDR3 DNA sequence: TGCAGCGTTGAGGGCGGCACTGAAGCTTTCTTT.

This chain connects TRBV5-6 to TRBJ2-7, with D unclear. Germline-derived CDR1 and CDR2 are SGHDT and YYEEEE. Trimming stripped 4 bases from V and 4 bases from J, with 12 bases between. The CDR3 spans 13 residues. The CDR3 protein is CASSLTDGYEQYF. The DNA of the CDR3 is TGTGCCAGCAGCCTGACGGACGGATACGAGCAGTACTTC. The full variable domain, in which reference TRBV5-6 and TRBJ2-7 provide the parts outside the CDR3, is DAGVTQSPTHLIKTRGQQVTLRCSPKSGHDTVSWYQQALGQGPQFIFQYYEEEERQRGNFPDRFSGHQFPNYSSELNVNALLLGDSALYLCASSLTDGYEQYFGPGTRLTVT.

The chain joins TRBV29-1 to TRBJ2-2, with TRBD1 matching 8 bases. Germline CDR1 is SQVTM and CDR2 is ANQGSEA. This CDR3 contains 14 residues. V was pared by 2 bases and J by 6 bases, with 5 bases of the junction left unmatched. Written as DNA, the CDR3 is TGCAGCGTTGAATGGGGCAGGGGGCCCGGGGAGCTGTTTTTT. Translating it yields CSVEWGRGPGELFF.

J is TRBJ1-2 and V is TRBV3-1 (or the pseudogene TRBV3-2); the D gene is possibly TRBD1 (6 bases). This CDR3 region has 15 residues. From germline, CDR1 is LGHDT and CDR2 YNNKEL (reference sequence). Between the trimmed V and J ends, which lost 0 bases and 7 bases, there was a span of 15 bases. Here the CDR3 reads CASSQDLSGGGGYTF. CDR3 coding DNA: TGTGCCAGCAGCCAAGATCTTTCGGGGGGCGGTGGCTACACCTTC.

This clone was seen once. The CDR3 is CASSPNDGGPPIEQYF. In DNA, the CDR3 is TGCGCCAGCAGTCCCAACGACGGGGGGCCCCCGATCGAGCAGTACTTC. The chain recombines TRBV4-1 with TRBJ2-7, with D tentatively TRBD2 (7 bases). The germline gives CDR1 MGHRA, CDR2 YSYEKL. The CDR3 is made up of 16 amino acids. Trimming shortened V by 6 bases and J by 6 bases, and 24 bases separated the two germline ends.

The chain combines TRBV5-5 with TRBJ1-1; 10 bases are a match to TRBD1. The CDR3 length is 13 residues. Germline V gives CDR1 SGHKS, CDR2 YYEKEE (reference sequence). The CDR3 sequence: CAGQGYMNTEAFF. The CDR3 coding sequence is TGTGCGGGACAGGGGTACATGAACACTGAAGCTTTCTTT. Complete variable domain (other parts from reference TRBV5-5 and TRBJ1-1): DAGVTQSPTHLIKTRGQQVTLRCSPISGHKSVSWYQQVLGQGPQFIFQYYEKEERGRGNFPDRFSARQFPNYSSELNVNALLLGDSALYLCAGQGYMNTEAFFGQGTRLTVV.

The chain has TRBV25-1 and TRBJ2-1; 11 bases agree with TRBD2. Trimming took 3 bases from V and 8 from J; bases not matched to a gene: 6. The CDR3 covers 15 residues. The germline gives CDR1 MGHDK, CDR2 SYGVNS. The CDR3: CASSDRLAGRYEQFF. For the CDR3, the DNA is TGTGCCAGCAGTGACCGACTAGCGGGAAGGTATGAGCAGTTCTTC.

This clone was counted between two and nine times. The chain recombines TRBV6-5 with TRBJ1-1; D is undetermined. The V end lost 8 bases, the J end lost 0 bases, and 13 bases lay between the germline ends. Germline lookup yields CDR1 MNHEY and CDR2 SVGAGI. This CDR3 comprises 14 residues. CDR3 in DNA: TGTGCCAGCCTCCCGGGGAGCATGAACACTGAAGCTTTCTTT. This gives the protein CASLPGSMNTEAFF.

The chain has TRBV10-1 and TRBJ1-6; the match to TRBD1 covers 7 bases. The ends lost 5 bases at V and 10 bases at J; junction bases unmatched: 5. Per the germline V gene, CDR1 is WNHNN and CDR2 is SYGVQD (reference sequence). The CDR3 runs to 13 residues. The CDR3 loop reads CASSPGGRSPLHF. CDR3 coding DNA: TGCGCCAGCAGTCCAGGGGGTCGGTCACCCCTCCACTTT.

The rearrangement links TRBV4-1 to TRBJ1-4; D call uncertain. Germline V lookup: CDR1 MGHRA, CDR2 YSYEKL. V shed 1 base and J shed 0 bases, with 9 bases lying between them. The CDR3 covers 16 residues. CDR3 DNA sequence: TGCGCCAGCAGCCAAGGTTGGAGAACAACTAATGAAAAACTGTTTTTT. Encoded protein: CASSQGWRTTNEKLFF.

This clone was seen only once. The chain joins TRBV20-1 to TRBJ1-6, with D maybe TRBD1 (5 bases). The germline V and J ends were trimmed by 3 bases and 16 bases, with 28 bases remaining between them. CDR1 DFQATT and CDR2 SNEGSKA come from the germline V gene (reference sequence). The CDR3 length is 16 residues. The CDR3 here is CSASRGRLGSSSVLHF. The DNA of the CDR3 is TGCAGTGCTAGTAGGGGTCGTTTAGGATCATCTTCCGTTCTCCACTTT.

This chain links TRBV9 with TRBJ1-3; a possible D gene is TRBD1 (6 bases). Trimming removed 4 bases at V and 0 bases at J, with 8 bases between. This CDR3 contains 14 residues. CDR1 SGDLS and CDR2 YYNGEE come from the germline V gene. This CDR3 is CASSRQVSGNTIYF. CDR3 nucleotides: TGTGCCAGCAGCAGACAGGTCTCTGGAAACACCATATATTTT.

This clone was counted once. J is TRBJ2-7 and V is TRBV9, with D perhaps matching TRBD2 (6 bases). Germline CDR1 and CDR2: SGDLS and YYNGEE. The V and J ends lost 0 bases and 3 bases respectively, with 16 bases between them. CDR3 length: 16 amino acids. CDR3 coding DNA: TGTGCCAGCAGCGTAGACCCCGGGGGAAGCCTCTACGAGCAGTACTTC. As protein: CASSVDPGGSLYEQYF. Together with reference TRBV9 and TRBJ2-7, the CDR3 gives the full variable domain: DSGVTQTPKHLITATGQRVTLRCSPRSGDLSVYWYQQSLDQGLQFLIQYYNGEERAKGNILERFSAQQFPDLHSELNLSSLELGDSALYFCASSVDPGGSLYEQYFGPGTRLTVT.